This paragraph covers one TCR beta chain sequence. What antigen it recognizes has not been identified. Per-base qualities were not stored, and no clone one base away is much larger. The data stem from a study of blood T cell repertoires in COVID-19 (dated by TCRdb to between 2020 and 2021). About the study as a whole: Samples from collaborators originated in the United States, Italy and Spain and spanned both the acute and convalescent phases of COVID-19. The prospective study material was composed of cDNA or gDNA derived from T cells, B-cell-depleted T cells, or PBMCs. Deeply sampled blood TCRbeta repertoires from subjects exposed to, actively infected with, or recovered from COVID-19 were included in the dataset. The repertoires were released in a freely available public database meant as a resource for research on the immune response to SARS-CoV-2. Samples came from the ongoing ImmuneRACE study (first 160 participants) plus 1,254 subjects from 6 global collaborators. A de-identified subject ID, COVID-19 status, age in years and sex were almost always included in the sample metadata. Where available, HLA class I and class II types were obtained from metadata supplied by the sample provider rather than from assay-based typing.

TCRbeta CDR3 regions were amplified from genomic DNA by means of the immunoSEQ Assay, a bias-controlled multiplex PCR. Turning to the authors' computational methods: The number of nucleated cells in each sample was estimated by amplification of reference gene primers within the assay. Sequence reads were collapsed and filtered to measure the absolute abundance of every unique TCRbeta CDR3 rearrangement. Productive Simpson clonality was computed per sample as the square root of Simpson's diversity index over productive rearrangements. TCRdb took this table from immuneACCESS and kept in-frame rearrangements with V and J called. Such tables lack part of the clones; where checked against another copy, unresolved V genes explain under half of the gap, and the rest is unexplained. D and trimming were read from the DNA, whereas the V and J calls and clone size are those reported in that table. Counted in this sample were roughly 41,000 clones; 70% to 90% of them appeared once. The top ten constitute 4.8% of the sample.

Each collaborating institution followed its own protocols to collect whole blood in K2EDTA tubes. Collaborator samples were shipped for TCRbeta analysis as frozen whole blood, isolated PBMCs, or DNA extracted from either sample type. Results and caveats for the whole study, not just this receptor: The quantity of clinical and demographic metadata differed by source and by participant and was supplied without curation.

The sample was peripheral blood. The TCR comes from a man aged 45 to 65 with active COVID-19.

The DNA sequence follows: TGTGCCATCAGTGAGAGAGCGGGCACAGATACGCAGTATTTT. Translation gives CAISERAGTDTQYF. The chain was built from TRBV10-3 and TRBJ2-3, with a weak D call of TRBD2 (5 bases match). The V and J ends are trimmed by 2 bases and 1 base, leaving 7 bases between them. There are 14 amino acids in the CDR3, from cysteine to phenylalanine inclusive. Only the CDR3 portion is preserved as DNA: 42 bases, with reading frame beginning at the first base. CDR1 and CDR2, looked up from the germline V gene, are ENHRY and SYGVKD.